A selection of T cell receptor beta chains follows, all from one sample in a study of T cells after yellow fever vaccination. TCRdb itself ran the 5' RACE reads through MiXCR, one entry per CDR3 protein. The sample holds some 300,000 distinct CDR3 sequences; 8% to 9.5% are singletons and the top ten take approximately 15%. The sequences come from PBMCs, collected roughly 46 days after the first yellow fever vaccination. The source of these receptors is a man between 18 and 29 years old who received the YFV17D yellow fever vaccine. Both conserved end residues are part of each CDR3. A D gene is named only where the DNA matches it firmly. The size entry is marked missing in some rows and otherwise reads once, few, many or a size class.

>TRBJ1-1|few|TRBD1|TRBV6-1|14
CASHRDRGNTEAFF
TGTGCCAGCCACAGAGACAGGGGGAACACTGAAGCTTTCTTT
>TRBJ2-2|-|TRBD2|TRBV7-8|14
CASSLSGGTGELFF
TGTGCCAGCAGCTTGAGCGGGGGCACCGGGGAGCTGTTTTTT
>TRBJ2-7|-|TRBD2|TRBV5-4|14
CASSLERAGGEQYF
TGTGCCAGCAGCTTGGAGCGAGCGGGGGGCGAGCAGTACTTC
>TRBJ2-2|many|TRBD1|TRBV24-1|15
CATSDSRQGAGELFF
TGTGCCACCAGTGATTCAAGACAGGGTGCCGGGGAGCTGTTTTTT
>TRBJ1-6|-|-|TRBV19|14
CASSTQEPNSPLHF
TGTGCCAGTAGTACACAGGAACCGAATTCACCCCTCCACTTT
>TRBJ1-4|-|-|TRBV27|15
CASSLGLRGDEKLFF
TGTGCCAGCAGTTTAGGGCTCAGGGGAGACGAAAAACTGTTTTTT
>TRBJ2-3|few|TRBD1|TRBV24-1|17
CATSDRNRTGFIDTQYF
TGTGCCACCAGTGATCGGAATCGGACAGGGTTTATAGATACGCAGTATTTT
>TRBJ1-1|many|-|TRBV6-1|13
CASSVTWNTEAFF
TGTGCCAGCAGTGTTACATGGAACACTGAAGCTTTCTTT
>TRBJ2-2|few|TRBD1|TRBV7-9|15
CASSFNRGATGELFF
TGTGCCAGCAGCTTTAACAGGGGAGCGACCGGGGAGCTGTTTTTT
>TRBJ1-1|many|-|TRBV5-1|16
CASSLGAAVANTEAFF
TGCGCCAGCAGCTTGGGGGCAGCGGTCGCGAACACTGAAGCTTTCTTT
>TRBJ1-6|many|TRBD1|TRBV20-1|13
CSASSDRVSPLHF
TGCAGTGCTAGTTCGGACAGGGTATCACCCCTCCACTTT
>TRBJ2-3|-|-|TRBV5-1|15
CASSLVGSSTDTQYF
TGCGCCAGCAGCTTGGTAGGGTCTAGCACAGATACGCAGTATTTT
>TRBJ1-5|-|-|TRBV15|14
CATSSARGNQPQHF
TGTGCCACCAGTAGTGCCAGGGGAAATCAGCCCCAGCATTTT
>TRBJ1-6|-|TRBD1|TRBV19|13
CATSDRGNSPLHF
TGTGCCACCAGCGACAGGGGTAATTCACCCCTCCACTTT
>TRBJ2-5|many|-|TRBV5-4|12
CASSPEVETQYF
TGTGCCAGCAGCCCGGAGGTCGAGACCCAGTACTTC
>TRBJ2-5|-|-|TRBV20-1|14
CSAGPLRQSGTQYF
TGCAGTGCGGGACCTCTTCGACAGTCCGGGACCCAGTACTTC
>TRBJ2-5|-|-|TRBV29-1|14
CSVVFRLVVETQYF
TGCAGCGTTGTATTCCGACTAGTCGTAGAGACCCAGTACTTC
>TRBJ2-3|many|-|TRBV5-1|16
CASSLAPYPPADTQYF
TGCGCCAGCAGCTTGGCACCCTACCCACCCGCAGATACGCAGTATTTT